This passage covers 25 T cell receptor beta chains from one sample sequenced in a study of CD8+ T cells in alopecia areata. Extracted from the samples, RNA was reverse transcribed into cDNA to serve as the sequencing template. Clones were sequenced by immunoSEQ multiplex PCR, and TCRdb holds only the in-frame ones, with some missing. The sample lists roughly 180,000 clones; approximately 50% were seen once. The treatment is: oral pan-JAK inhibitor, 5-10 mg twice daily. Sequenced here: CD8+ T cells sorted from blood, sampled at week 52, from a patient treated with tofacitinib. The receptors were sampled from a human donor with alopecia areata.

The genes are TRBV2 and TRBJ2-6, with D possibly being TRBD2 (5 bases). Germline-derived CDR1 and CDR2 are SNHLY and FYNNEI. Trimming stripped 4 bases from V and 0 bases from J, with 7 bases between. The CDR3 totals 15 residues. The DNA of the CDR3 is TGTGCCAGCAGTGTGAGGGACTCTGGGGCCAACGTCCTGACTTTC. Translation gives CASSVRDSGANVLTF. Full variable domain (missing parts from reference TRBV2 and TRBJ2-6): EPEVTQTPSHQVTQMGQEVILRCVPISNHLYFYWYRQILGQKVEFLVSFYNNEISEKSEIFDDQFSVERPDGSNFTLKIRSTKLEDSAMYFCASSVRDSGANVLTFGAGSRLTVL.

The chain employs TRBV9 and TRBJ1-2; no reliable D call. Germline V gives CDR1 SGDLS, CDR2 YYNGEE. The length of the CDR3 is 15 residues. Trimming took 0 bases from V and 2 from J, leaving 11 bases between them. In nucleotides, the CDR3 is TGTGCCAGCAGCGTAGGCCAGACAACGAACTATGGCTACACCTTC. It is translated as CASSVGQTTNYGYTF.

This clone showed up just a few times. The chain combines TRBV7-9 with TRBJ2-7; unclear D gene. V was clipped by 3 bases and J by 0 bases, with 9 bases between them. The CDR3 is 14 residues long. Germline V gene sequence: CDR1 SEHNR, CDR2 FQNEAQ (reference sequence). The CDR3 spells CASSLQNPSYEQYF. The CDR3 nucleotides read TGTGCCAGCAGCTTGCAGAATCCCTCCTACGAGCAGTACTTC.

The chain links TRBV29-1 to TRBJ2-2; maybe TRBD1 (5 bases). Trimming stripped 7 bases from V and 1 base from J, with 10 bases between. The CDR3 sequence is 13 residues long. Germline V gene sequence: CDR1 SQVTM, CDR2 ANQGSEA. The CDR3 sequence: CSAPGQNTGELFF. CDR3 bases: TGCAGCGCCCCCGGACAGAACACCGGGGAGCTGTTTTTT.

The V and J genes are TRBV4-1 and TRBJ1-2; D gene ambiguous. V was shortened by 4 bases and J by 4 bases, with 19 bases between the two germline ends. This CDR3 spans 16 amino acids. Germline loops: CDR1 MGHRA, CDR2 YSYEKL. The CDR3 DNA is TGCGCCAGCAGCCCCCAGGCACTTCGAGACGCCTATGGCTACACCTTC. Its translation: CASSPQALRDAYGYTF.

The chain links TRBV15 to TRBJ2-1; D gene uncertain. This CDR3 is 13 amino acids long. Germline lookup yields CDR1 LNHNV and CDR2 YYDKDF (reference sequence). Between the trimmed V and J ends, which lost 5 bases and 8 bases, there was a span of 13 bases. CDR3 protein: CATSPRRDDEQFF. For the CDR3, the DNA is TGTGCCACCAGCCCTCGTCGTGATGATGAGCAGTTCTTC.

The rearrangement joins TRBV27 to TRBJ2-7; possibly TRBD1 for D (6 bases). The CDR3 is 13 residues long. V gave up 4 bases and J gave up 2 bases, with 9 bases separating them. CDR1 MNHEY and CDR2 SMNVEV come from the germline V gene (reference sequence). The CDR3: CASSYRDTYEQYF. CDR3 bases: TGTGCCAGCAGTTACCGGGACACCTACGAGCAGTACTTC.

The chain employs TRBV27 and TRBJ2-7; D is perhaps TRBD1 or TRBD2 (5 bases each). Trimming removed 2 bases at V and 7 bases at J, with 21 bases between. This CDR3 is 16 amino acids long. From germline, CDR1 is MNHEY and CDR2 SMNVEV (reference sequence). The CDR3 DNA follows: TGTGCCAGCAGTTTACTAGGACGGGGCTCCGGTGGAGAGCAGTACTTC. As protein: CASSLLGRGSGGEQYF.

The chain is built from TRBV7-9 and TRBJ2-7, with D possibly being TRBD2 (6 bases). The germline CDR1 and CDR2 sequences are SEHNR and FQNEAQ (reference sequence). Trimming removed 1 base at V and 7 bases at J, with 20 bases between. The CDR3 runs 16 residues. The CDR3 bases are TGTGCCAGCAGCTTAGTGGGGGACTCCTCGCCTACGGAGCAGTACTTC. It encodes CASSLVGDSSPTEQYF. Supplemented by reference TRBV7-9 and TRBJ2-7, the full variable domain reads DTGVSQNPRHKITKRGQNVTFRCDPISEHNRLYWYRQTLGQGPEFLTYFQNEAQLEKSRLLSDRFSAERPKGSFSTLEIQRTEQGDSAMYLCASSLVGDSSPTEQYFGPGTRLTVT.

The chain recombines TRBV5-4 with TRBJ2-5; D is undetermined. TRBJ2-7 explains the end of the DNA better; the J call may be wrong. The CDR3 has 14 amino acids. In germline, CDR1 is SGHNT, CDR2 YYREEE (reference sequence). CDR3 residues: CASSLVADTYEQYF. DNA of the CDR3: TGTGCCAGCAGCTTGGTGGCGGATACCTACGAGCAGTACTTC.

The chain links TRBV27 to TRBJ1-5; tentative D call: TRBD1 (5 bases). The germline gives CDR1 MNHEY, CDR2 SMNVEV (reference sequence). Trimming removed 1 base at V and 4 bases at J, with 5 bases between. This CDR3 comprises 13 residues. The CDR3 DNA sequence: TGTGCCAGCAGTTTATGGGGGAATCAGCCCCAGCATTTT. It yields the protein CASSLWGNQPQHF.

The rearrangement links TRBV4-3 to TRBJ1-1, with D possibly matching TRBD1 (5 bases). The germline gives CDR1 LGHNA, CDR2 YSLEER. Trimming pared 0 bases from V and 5 bases from J, leaving 25 bases between. CDR3 length: 19 amino acids. CDR3 loop: CASSQDPTGEWRGTTEAFF. The CDR3 DNA reads as TGCGCCAGCAGCCAAGATCCTACGGGGGAATGGAGGGGAACAACTGAAGCTTTCTTT.

The chain is built from TRBV7-8 and TRBJ1-1; maybe TRBD1 (5 bases). V was shortened by 5 bases and J by 3 bases, with 16 bases between the two germline ends. This CDR3 spans 15 amino acids. From germline, CDR1 is SGHVS and CDR2 FQNEAQ. The CDR3 is CASSPPAVGDTEAFF. DNA of the CDR3: TGTGCCAGCAGCCCCCCGGCGGTAGGGGACACTGAAGCTTTCTTT.

The rearrangement links TRBV4-1 to TRBJ2-5, with 11 bases lining up with TRBD2. Trimming at V came to 0 bases and at J to 6 bases, leaving 9 bases not matched to a gene. The CDR3 extends over 17 amino acids. CDR1 and CDR2 from the germline V gene are MGHRA and YSYEKL. This CDR3 reads CASSQEWASGGSKTQYF. In nucleotides, the CDR3 is TGCGCCAGCAGCCAAGAGTGGGCTAGCGGGGGGTCGAAGACCCAGTACTTC.

This clone appeared a few times. The chain has TRBV4-3 and TRBJ2-7, with 8 bases identical to TRBD1. The CDR3 extends over 15 amino acids. CDR1 is LGHNA and CDR2 is YSLEER in the germline V gene. The V segment lost 1 base and the J segment 7 bases; nucleotides outside the gene matches: 9. CDR3 amino acids: CASSQGTQGAGEQYF. Written as DNA, the CDR3 is TGCGCCAGCAGCCAAGGGACGCAGGGGGCAGGTGAGCAGTACTTC.

The chain recombines TRBV2 with TRBJ1-5; no reliable D call. Per germline, CDR1 SNHLY and CDR2 FYNNEI. Trimming left V 4 bases short and J 0 bases short, with 10 bases between. The length of the CDR3 is 15 residues. The CDR3 here is CASSAGVISNQPQHF. In nucleotides, the CDR3 is TGTGCCAGCAGTGCCGGGGTGATTAGCAATCAGCCCCAGCATTTT.

V usage is TRBV11-2 and J usage is TRBJ2-1, with 8 bases identical to TRBD2. Germline CDR1 is SGHAT and CDR2 is FQNNGV. The CDR3 runs 17 residues. J gave up 2 bases and V 0 bases, and 6 bases lay outside the gene matches. The CDR3 region has the DNA TGTGCCAGCAGCTTAGAAGGGGGACTAGGGCCCTACAATGAGCAGTTCTTC. Protein: CASSLEGGLGPYNEQFF. Full variable domain (remainder filled in from reference TRBV11-2 and TRBJ2-1): EAGVAQSPRYKIIEKRQSVAFWCNPISGHATLYWYQQILGQGPKLLIQFQNNGVVDDSQLPKDRFSAERLKGVDSTLKIQPAKLEDSAVYLCASSLEGGLGPYNEQFFGPGTRLTVL.

V usage is TRBV6-5 and J usage is TRBJ2-7; 7 bases line up with TRBD1. Unmatched junction bases numbered 11, after V lost 4 bases and J lost 5 bases. The CDR3 runs to 15 residues. CDR1 is MNHEY and CDR2 is SVGAGI in the germline V gene. The CDR3 protein is CASSFRETGFHEQYF. In DNA, the CDR3 is TGTGCCAGCAGTTTCCGCGAGACAGGGTTCCACGAGCAGTACTTC.

The chain uses TRBV5-4 and TRBJ1-5; tentative D call: TRBD1 (5 bases). Trimming removed 0 bases from V and 1 base from J, with 5 bases in between. Germline lookup yields CDR1 SGHNT and CDR2 YYREEE (reference sequence). The CDR3 consists of 14 residues. The chain's CDR3 is CASSLGGSNQPQHF. The CDR3 nucleotides read TGTGCCAGCAGCTTGGGGGGGAGCAATCAGCCCCAGCATTTT.

In this sample, this clone turned up a few times. The rearrangement links TRBV29-1 to TRBJ2-5, with D unresolved. CDR1 SQVTM and CDR2 ANQGSEA come from the germline V gene. V lost 4 bases, J lost 4 bases, and 4 bases lay in between. The CDR3 is 10 amino acids. CDR3 in amino acids: CSVGGETQYF. CDR3 DNA: TGCAGCGTTGGAGGAGAGACCCAGTACTTC.

A few counts support this clone. The V and J genes are TRBV30 and TRBJ1-1; 8 bases agree with TRBD1. CDR3 size: 14 residues. Trimming at V came to 4 bases and at J to 6 bases, leaving 10 bases not matched to a gene. Germline assignment: CDR1 GTSNPN and CDR2 SVGIG (reference sequence). CDR3 amino acids: CAWITGQGIAEAFF. CDR3 sequence (DNA): TGTGCCTGGATTACTGGACAGGGAATCGCTGAAGCTTTCTTT.

This clone has only one observation. The gene calls are TRBV6-5 and TRBJ1-5; 9 bases are a match to TRBD1. Looked up from germline, CDR1 is MNHEY and CDR2 is SVGAGI. The CDR3 is made up of 14 amino acids. The V gene end was trimmed by 5 bases and the J gene end by 6 bases; junction bases not matched to a gene: 5. CDR3 protein: CASSTGGFGQPQHF. CDR3 bases: TGTGCCAGCAGTACAGGGGGCTTCGGTCAGCCCCAGCATTTT.

This clone was seen a few times. The rearrangement joins TRBV9 to TRBJ2-7, with a tentative D call TRBD2 (5 bases). The CDR3 spans 14 residues. Trimming left V 0 bases short and J 2 bases short, with 9 bases between. CDR1 and CDR2 (germline): SGDLS, YYNGEE. CDR3 loop: CASSVAAGTYEQYF. CDR3 DNA sequence: TGTGCCAGCAGCGTAGCTGCGGGCACCTACGAGCAGTACTTC.

The table lists this clone with a few counts. The V and J genes are TRBV29-1 and TRBJ2-1; D is perhaps TRBD2 (6 bases). CDR1 SQVTM and CDR2 ANQGSEA come from the germline V gene. The CDR3 spans 15 residues. V was pared by 7 bases and J by 7 bases, with 23 bases between. For the CDR3, the DNA is TGCAGCGGTTGGGGTGGGGAAGGACTACAAAATGAGCAGTTCTTC. Amino acids: CSGWGGEGLQNEQFF.

This sequence joins TRBV7-2 and TRBJ2-7; no firm D call. V was clipped by 1 base and J by 0 bases, with 7 bases between them. The germline CDR1 and CDR2 sequences are SGHTA and FQGNSA. This CDR3 region has 14 residues. The CDR3 DNA sequence: TGTGCCAGCAGCTTAGGGCCGAGCTCCTACGAGCAGTACTTC. Protein product: CASSLGPSSYEQYF. Based on the CDR3 plus reference TRBV7-2 and TRBJ2-7, the full variable domain is GAGVSQSPSNKVTEKGKDVELRCDPISGHTALYWYRQSLGQGLEFLIYFQGNSAPDKSGLPSDRFSAERTGGSVSTLTIQRTQQEDSAVYLCASSLGPSSYEQYFGPGTRLTVT.